This is a list of T cell receptor beta chains from one sample in a study of blood T cell repertoires in COVID-19. Here immunoSEQ multiplex PCR was the method, and the copy in TCRdb shows in-frame clones only, minus some. The sample lists tens of thousands of clones, around four fifths occurring once. Sequencing was carried out using peripheral blood. The receptors come from a woman between 45 and 65 years old with acute or convalescent COVID-19. CDR3s include the opening cysteine and the closing phenylalanine or tryptophan. Each record gives: J gene, clone size, D gene, V gene, CDR3 length, CDR3 DNA, CDR3 protein. The D gene is left open where the match is weak. Not every row has a clone size; where given, it reads once, few, many or a size class.

J gene: TRBJ1-2
clone size: NA
D gene: NA
V gene: TRBV3-1/TRBV3-2
CDR3 length: 14
CDR3 DNA: TGTGCCAGCAGCCTCCCCTTAGAGGGAAGTGGCTACACCTTC
CDR3 protein: CASSLPLEGSGYTF

J gene: TRBJ1-2
clone size: NA
D gene: NA
V gene: TRBV7-9
CDR3 length: 12
CDR3 DNA: TGTGCCAGCAGCCCACAGACAGATGGCTACACCTTC
CDR3 protein: CASSPQTDGYTF

J gene: TRBJ2-1
clone size: NA
D gene: NA
V gene: TRBV5-1
CDR3 length: 13
CDR3 DNA: TGCGCCAGCAGCTTGTCCCGGGACAATGAGCAGTTCTTC
CDR3 protein: CASSLSRDNEQFF

J gene: TRBJ2-5
clone size: NA
D gene: TRBD2
V gene: TRBV11-2
CDR3 length: 15
CDR3 DNA: TGTGCCAGCAGCTTATCGAGCGGGGGGGAAAAGCCCCAGTACTTC
CDR3 protein: CASSLSSGGEKPQYF

J gene: TRBJ2-1
clone size: NA
D gene: TRBD2
V gene: TRBV3-1/TRBV3-2
CDR3 length: 16
CDR3 DNA: TGTGCCAGCAGCCGGATCCCGGGACTAGTTTACAATGAGCAGTTCTTC
CDR3 protein: CASSRIPGLVYNEQFF

J gene: TRBJ2-6
clone size: NA
D gene: NA
V gene: TRBV5-1
CDR3 length: 16
CDR3 DNA: TGCGCCAGCAGCTTGACAGGGAGCTCTGGGGCCAACGTCCTGACTTTC
CDR3 protein: CASSLTGSSGANVLTF

J gene: TRBJ2-2
clone size: NA
D gene: TRBD2
V gene: TRBV6-5
CDR3 length: 15
CDR3 DNA: TGTGCCAGCAGGACGGGGGGGCGGTACACCGGGGAGCTGTTTTTT
CDR3 protein: CASRTGGRYTGELFF

J gene: TRBJ1-2
clone size: NA
D gene: TRBD1
V gene: TRBV28
CDR3 length: 14
CDR3 DNA: TGTGCCAGCAGACGGGACAGCCGAAACTATGGCTACACCTTC
CDR3 protein: CASRRDSRNYGYTF

J gene: TRBJ2-7
clone size: NA
D gene: TRBD2
V gene: TRBV7-2
CDR3 length: 16
CDR3 DNA: TGTGCCAGCAGCAAAGAGGGACTAGCGGGCCGCTACGAGCAGTACTTC
CDR3 protein: CASSKEGLAGRYEQYF

J gene: TRBJ1-4
clone size: NA
D gene: TRBD1
V gene: TRBV3-1/TRBV3-2
CDR3 length: 14
CDR3 DNA: TGTGCCAGCAGCCCGGGACAGGGGTTTGAAAAACTGTTTTTT
CDR3 protein: CASSPGQGFEKLFF

J gene: TRBJ2-7
clone size: once
D gene: TRBD1
V gene: TRBV18
CDR3 length: 14
CDR3 DNA: TGTGCCAGCTCACCGGGGACAGGGGCCTACGAGCAGTACTTC
CDR3 protein: CASSPGTGAYEQYF

J gene: TRBJ2-1
clone size: once
D gene: TRBD2
V gene: TRBV24-1
CDR3 length: 14
CDR3 DNA: TGTGCCACCAGTGGCGGGAGCTCCTACAATGAGCAGTTCTTC
CDR3 protein: CATSGGSSYNEQFF

J gene: TRBJ1-1
clone size: NA
D gene: NA
V gene: TRBV5-1
CDR3 length: 14
CDR3 DNA: TGCGCCAGCAGCTTGGAAGGGAGGAACACTGAAGCTTTCTTT
CDR3 protein: CASSLEGRNTEAFF

J gene: TRBJ1-2
clone size: NA
D gene: NA
V gene: TRBV19
CDR3 length: 13
CDR3 DNA: TGTGCCAGTAGTATGGGACATCTCTATGGCTACACCTTC
CDR3 protein: CASSMGHLYGYTF

J gene: TRBJ1-1
clone size: NA
D gene: TRBD1
V gene: TRBV7-9
CDR3 length: 14
CDR3 DNA: TGTGCCAGCAGCTGGGGACAGGGGGCCCCTGAAGCTTTCTTT
CDR3 protein: CASSWGQGAPEAFF

J gene: TRBJ1-1
clone size: NA
D gene: NA
V gene: TRBV21-1
CDR3 length: 13
CDR3 DNA: TGTGCCAGCGGACGACAGGGGGACACTGAAGCTTTCTTT
CDR3 protein: CASGRQGDTEAFF

J gene: TRBJ2-2
clone size: NA
D gene: NA
V gene: TRBV19
CDR3 length: 15
CDR3 DNA: TGTGCCAGTATGCCTCAGGGGTCCCTCCGCGGGGAGCTGTTTTTT
CDR3 protein: CASMPQGSLRGELFF

J gene: TRBJ2-5
clone size: NA
D gene: NA
V gene: TRBV11-1
CDR3 length: 16
CDR3 DNA: TGTGCCAGCAGTTCCACCCACCGGGGGTACCAAGAGACCCAGTACTTC
CDR3 protein: CASSSTHRGYQETQYF

J gene: TRBJ2-4
clone size: NA
D gene: TRBD2
V gene: TRBV5-4
CDR3 length: 18
CDR3 DNA: TGTGCCAGCAGCTTGATTCTTTCCGGGAGGAAGGCCAAAAACATTCAGTACTTC
CDR3 protein: CASSLILSGRKAKNIQYF

J gene: TRBJ1-1
clone size: NA
D gene: NA
V gene: TRBV3-1/TRBV3-2
CDR3 length: 14
CDR3 DNA: TGTGCCAGCAGCCACCCAGAAAGGAACACTGAAGCTTTCTTT
CDR3 protein: CASSHPERNTEAFF

J gene: TRBJ2-7
clone size: NA
D gene: TRBD1
V gene: TRBV5-1
CDR3 length: 14
CDR3 DNA: TGCGCCAGCAGCCCGACAGGGTTCCCCTACGAGCAGTACTTC
CDR3 protein: CASSPTGFPYEQYF

J gene: TRBJ2-5
clone size: NA
D gene: NA
V gene: TRBV14
CDR3 length: 16
CDR3 DNA: TGTGCCAGCAGCCAAGGACAGGGGCGGGGGAAGGAGACCCAGTACTTC
CDR3 protein: CASSQGQGRGKETQYF

J gene: TRBJ1-1
clone size: large
D gene: TRBD1
V gene: TRBV10-2
CDR3 length: 15
CDR3 DNA: TGCGCCAGCGCGGGGACAGGGGAAAGTAGCACTGAAGCTTTCTTT
CDR3 protein: CASAGTGESSTEAFF

J gene: TRBJ2-3
clone size: NA
D gene: NA
V gene: TRBV19
CDR3 length: 12
CDR3 DNA: TGTGCCAGTAGTATCGCGGCAGATACGCAGTATTTT
CDR3 protein: CASSIAADTQYF

J gene: TRBJ1-6
clone size: NA
D gene: NA
V gene: TRBV2
CDR3 length: 13
CDR3 DNA: TGTGCCAGCAGGTTTAACAGGAATTCACCCCTCCACTTT
CDR3 protein: CASRFNRNSPLHF

J gene: TRBJ1-2
clone size: few
D gene: NA
V gene: TRBV3-1/TRBV3-2
CDR3 length: 14
CDR3 DNA: TGTGCCAGCAGCCAAGATCGGACAGATCGTGGCTACACCTTC
CDR3 protein: CASSQDRTDRGYTF

J gene: TRBJ1-2
clone size: NA
D gene: NA
V gene: TRBV27
CDR3 length: 14
CDR3 DNA: TGTGCCAGCAGTTCCGGGTCGGGGTCGCAAGGCTACACCTTC
CDR3 protein: CASSSGSGSQGYTF

J gene: TRBJ1-3
clone size: NA
D gene: TRBD1
V gene: TRBV7-6
CDR3 length: 16
CDR3 DNA: TGTGCCAGCAGCTTAGGGGACAGGGGAGGAGGAAACACCATATATTTT
CDR3 protein: CASSLGDRGGGNTIYF

J gene: TRBJ2-5
clone size: NA
D gene: NA
V gene: TRBV28
CDR3 length: 14
CDR3 DNA: TGTGCCAGCAGTCCGGGGGTGGCCAGGGAGACCCAGTACTTC
CDR3 protein: CASSPGVARETQYF

J gene: TRBJ1-2
clone size: NA
D gene: NA
V gene: TRBV6-5
CDR3 length: 15
CDR3 DNA: TGTGCCAGCAGTTACTGGGCATCAGGGTCCTATGGCTACACCTTC
CDR3 protein: CASSYWASGSYGYTF

J gene: TRBJ2-1
clone size: NA
D gene: NA
V gene: TRBV5-1
CDR3 length: 14
CDR3 DNA: TGCGCCAGCAACCCTAACGTTCATAACAATGAGCAGTTCTTC
CDR3 protein: CASNPNVHNNEQFF

J gene: TRBJ2-2
clone size: once
D gene: TRBD2
V gene: TRBV4-3
CDR3 length: 17
CDR3 DNA: TGCGCCAGCAGCCAAGGATATAGCGGGTCTATCACCGGGGAGCTGTTTTTT
CDR3 protein: CASSQGYSGSITGELFF

J gene: TRBJ2-7
clone size: NA
D gene: NA
V gene: TRBV6-6
CDR3 length: 14
CDR3 DNA: TGTGCCAGCAGTTTTAACAGGGAACCCTACGAGCAGTACTTC
CDR3 protein: CASSFNREPYEQYF

J gene: TRBJ2-7
clone size: NA
D gene: NA
V gene: TRBV2
CDR3 length: 11
CDR3 DNA: TGTGCCACTAGACGGGATGCCGAGCAGTACTTC
CDR3 protein: CATRRDAEQYF

J gene: TRBJ2-1
clone size: NA
D gene: NA
V gene: TRBV14
CDR3 length: 13
CDR3 DNA: TGTGCCAGCAGCCAAGGAAACAGCAATGAGCAGTTCTTC
CDR3 protein: CASSQGNSNEQFF

J gene: TRBJ2-3
clone size: NA
D gene: TRBD2
V gene: TRBV10-3
CDR3 length: 15
CDR3 DNA: TGTGCCATCAGCGGACTAGCGGGACCCACAGATACGCAGTATTTT
CDR3 protein: CAISGLAGPTDTQYF